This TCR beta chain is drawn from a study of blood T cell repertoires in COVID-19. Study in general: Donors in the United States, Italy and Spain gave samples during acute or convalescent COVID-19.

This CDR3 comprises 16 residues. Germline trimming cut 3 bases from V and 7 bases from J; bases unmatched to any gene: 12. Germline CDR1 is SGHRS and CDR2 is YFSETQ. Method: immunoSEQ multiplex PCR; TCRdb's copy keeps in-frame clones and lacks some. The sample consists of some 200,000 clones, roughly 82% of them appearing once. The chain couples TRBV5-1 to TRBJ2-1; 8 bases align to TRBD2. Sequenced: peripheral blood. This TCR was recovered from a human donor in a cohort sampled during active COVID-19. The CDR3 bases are TGCGCCAGCAGCTCGTTATCGGGACTAGGGGGGAATGAGCAGTTCTTC. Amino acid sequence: CASSSLSGLGGNEQFF.